The T cell receptor (beta chain) under discussion was sequenced for a study of T cell repertoires in ileal Crohn's disease. Whole-study findings and limits: Every patient over 26.8% clonality showed endoscopic recurrence.

Around 0.45 micrograms of biopsy DNA per sample underwent TCRB immunosequencing. The assay was immunoSEQ multiplex PCR, and TCRdb's table has in-frame clones only and misses some. The profile shows several thousand clones, about 92% of them singletons. Germline lookup yields CDR1 SGHRS and CDR2 YFSETQ. Trimming shortened V by 4 bases and J by 2 bases, and 7 bases separated the two germline ends. The CDR3 extends over 14 amino acids. Concerning this clone: Its antigen is as yet unknown.

This sequence was found in an adult with Crohn's disease. J is TRBJ2-6 and V is TRBV5-1, with D possibly matching TRBD1 (5 bases). Sequences were obtained from ileal tissue. The CDR3 loop reads CASSPGPGANVLTF. In DNA form, the CDR3 reads TGCGCCAGCAGCCCAGGGCCTGGGGCCAACGTCCTGACTTTC.